This entry concerns a single T cell receptor beta chain. Assay used: immunoSEQ multiplex PCR; TCRdb lists only in-frame clones, some missing. The data contain about 380,000 clones, approximately 95% of them singletons. This sample stems from a study of shared T cell receptors in the human thymus. V lost 2 bases and J 1 base, leaving 8 bases between the germline ends. The CDR3 length is 14 residues. Germline lookup yields CDR1 SGHDT and CDR2 YYEEEE. Sequenced input: thymocytes. This receptor was taken from a human donor. The rearrangement uses TRBV5-6 and TRBJ2-3; perhaps TRBD1 as D (5 bases). The CDR3 DNA reads TGTGCCAGCAGCTTAATCAGGGGCACAGATACGCAGTATTTT. Translating it yields CASSLIRGTDTQYF.